What follows describes a single T cell receptor beta chain. This specimen belongs to a study of TIL therapy for anti-PD-1-resistant metastatic lung cancer. The CDR3 runs 11 residues. CDR1 is SGHDN and CDR2 is FVKESK in the germline V gene. Deletions cut 5 bases from V and 3 bases from J, with 5 bases between. This was the immunoSEQ v3 assay. Method: immunoSEQ multiplex PCR; TCRdb's copy keeps in-frame clones and lacks some. The table includes fewer than 40,000 clones, 74% detected once. Time point denoted: pre-treatment sample, taken before nivolumab and TIL therapy. This clonotype was sampled from a woman between 30 and 85 years old with non-small cell lung cancer. The rearrangement links TRBV14 to TRBJ2-7; unclear D gene. Material: blood, obtained at baseline. CDR3 loop: CASSLRYEQYF. CDR3 coding DNA: TGTGCCAGCAGCTTGCGCTACGAGCAGTACTTC.